Below are 28 T cell receptor beta chains sequenced from a single sample in a study of CD8+ T cells in alopecia areata. Extracted from the samples, RNA was reverse transcribed into cDNA to serve as the sequencing template. Measured with immunoSEQ multiplex PCR; TCRdb has only the in-frame clones, and not every one. Here the sample spans 150,000 to 200,000 clones, 50% to 70% being singletons. Material: CD4+ T cells sorted from blood, obtained at week 0. These receptor sequences come from a human donor with alopecia areata.

This clone was recorded at least ten times. The chain links TRBV29-1 to TRBJ2-3; the match to TRBD1 covers 12 bases. V gave up 8 bases and J gave up 4 bases; unmatched junction bases: 7. The CDR3 totals 14 residues. Germline V gene data show CDR1 as SQVTM and CDR2 as ANQGSEA. This CDR3 is CSSRGTGGADTQYF. The CDR3 coding sequence is TGCAGCTCACGGGGGACAGGGGGCGCAGATACGCAGTATTTT.

J is TRBJ1-4 and V is TRBV19, with TRBD1 matching 8 bases. Unmatched junction bases numbered 9, after V lost 6 bases and J lost 6 bases. Germline values: CDR1 LNHDA, CDR2 SQIVND (reference sequence). This CDR3 is built from 15 residues. The CDR3 protein is CASRTGAYSDEKLFF. CDR3 in DNA: TGTGCCAGTAGGACAGGGGCGTACAGTGATGAAAAACTGTTTTTT.

The rearrangement joins TRBV6-5 to TRBJ1-2; D is ambiguous. The V end lost 4 bases, the J end lost 3 bases, and 9 bases lay between the germline ends. CDR1 MNHEY and CDR2 SVGAGI come from the germline V gene. CDR3 length: 13 amino acids. Here the CDR3 DNA reads TGTGCCAGCAGTTTAGGACGGGACTATGGCTACACCTTC. Translating gives CASSLGRDYGYTF.

V and J are TRBV2 and TRBJ2-2; 11 nucleotides line up with TRBD2. The CDR3 is made up of 15 amino acids. The V gene's germline CDR1 is SNHLY and CDR2 FYNNEI. Unmatched junction bases numbered 2, after V lost 7 bases and J lost 1 base. In nucleotides, the CDR3 is TGTGCCAGCATTGGGACTAGCGGGAACACCGGGGAGCTGTTTTTT. Encoded protein: CASIGTSGNTGELFF. The variable domain in full, with the rest retrieved from reference TRBV2 and TRBJ2-2, is EPEVTQTPSHQVTQMGQEVILRCVPISNHLYFYWYRQILGQKVEFLVSFYNNEISEKSEIFDDQFSVERPDGSNFTLKIRSTKLEDSAMYFCASIGTSGNTGELFFGEGSRLTVL.

The chain couples TRBV6-5 to TRBJ1-2, with a tentative D call TRBD1 (6 bases). V dropped 2 bases and J dropped 1 base, with 8 bases sitting between them. CDR1 and CDR2 from the germline V gene are MNHEY and SVGAGI. The CDR3 runs 14 residues. CDR3 nucleotide sequence: TGTGCCAGCAGTTACGGGACAAATAACTATGGCTACACCTTC. This gives the protein CASSYGTNNYGYTF.

The chain recombines TRBV2 with TRBJ2-5, with 8 nucleotides matching TRBD1. The trim removed 9 bases at V and 3 bases at J, leaving 3 bases unmatched. The germline V gene has CDR1 SNHLY and CDR2 FYNNEI. The CDR3 has 12 residues. CDR3 region: CARGTGKETQYF. The CDR3 DNA reads as TGTGCCAGGGGGACAGGCAAAGAGACCCAGTACTTC. Full variable domain (remainder filled in from reference TRBV2 and TRBJ2-5): EPEVTQTPSHQVTQMGQEVILRCVPISNHLYFYWYRQILGQKVEFLVSFYNNEISEKSEIFDDQFSVERPDGSNFTLKIRSTKLEDSAMYFCARGTGKETQYFGPGTRLLVL.

The chain carries TRBV5-6 and TRBJ1-3; 9 bases fit TRBD1. The CDR3 consists of 14 residues. Germline V gene data show CDR1 as SGHDT and CDR2 as YYEEEE. J was trimmed by 2 bases and V by 4 bases; bases with no gene match: 1. The CDR3 is CASSGDRAGNTIYF. CDR3 nucleotides: TGTGCCAGCAGCGGGGACAGGGCTGGAAACACCATATATTTT.

This sequence joins TRBV29-1 and TRBJ2-1; 8 positions match TRBD2. This CDR3 contains 11 residues. Trimming removed 4 bases from V and 8 bases from J; junction bases left unmatched: 1. Germline assignment: CDR1 SQVTM and CDR2 ANQGSEA. The CDR3 here is CSVAGGDEQFF. CDR3 coding DNA: TGCAGCGTTGCGGGGGGGGATGAGCAGTTCTTC.

This clone was observed a handful of times. The V gene is TRBV4-1, the J gene TRBJ2-3; TRBD2 matches 10 bases. Losses at the gene ends were 0 bases for V and 4 bases for J; bases not matched to a gene: 7. Germline lookup yields CDR1 MGHRA and CDR2 YSYEKL. This CDR3 has 17 amino acids. CDR3 amino acids: CASSQDLSGGAADTQYF. In nucleotides, the CDR3 is TGCGCCAGCAGCCAAGATCTGAGCGGGGGGGCCGCAGATACGCAGTATTTT.

The rearrangement joins TRBV7-9 to TRBJ2-7, with 8 bases identical to TRBD1. Looked up from germline, CDR1 is SEHNR and CDR2 is FQNEAQ (reference sequence). V trimming: 1 base; J trimming: 1 base; junction bases outside the gene matches: 9. There are 17 residues in the CDR3. Here the CDR3 reads CASSLGRRTGPSYEQYF. The CDR3 region has the DNA TGTGCCAGCAGCTTAGGACGTAGGACAGGGCCTTCCTACGAGCAGTACTTC.

The chain carries TRBV18 and TRBJ1-6, with 7 bases that match TRBD1. Per germline, CDR1 KGHSH and CDR2 LQKENI. V lost 4 bases, J lost 0 bases, and 3 bases stayed unmatched. The CDR3 sequence is 16 residues long. Written as DNA, the CDR3 is TGTGCCAGCTCACTCAGGGACAGCTCCTATAATTCACCCCTCCACTTT. It codes for CASSLRDSSYNSPLHF.

The chain links TRBV27 to TRBJ1-6, with TRBD1 as a possible D gene (5 bases). Per the germline V gene, CDR1 is MNHEY and CDR2 is SMNVEV (reference sequence). Trimming took off 6 bases at V and 10 bases at J, with 16 bases between the two ends. This CDR3 region has 14 residues. The CDR3 region is CASRGDSQLSPLHF. The CDR3 DNA follows: TGTGCCAGCAGAGGTGACAGCCAATTATCACCCCTCCACTTT.

This chain connects TRBV5-4 to TRBJ2-5, with 9 bases matching TRBD2. This CDR3 spans 15 amino acids. The germline V gene has CDR1 SGHNT and CDR2 YYREEE (reference sequence). V dropped 4 bases and J dropped 5; count of bases not matched to a gene: 9. Written as DNA, the CDR3 is TGTGCCAGCAGCCGTGAGCGGGGGGTGCGGGAGACCCAGTACTTC. Its protein product is CASSRERGVRETQYF.

This clone was seen a few times. J is TRBJ1-5 and V is TRBV2; no definite D call. From germline, CDR1 is SNHLY and CDR2 FYNNEI. V shed 3 bases and J shed 7 bases, with 7 bases lying between them. The CDR3 is made up of 12 amino acids. The CDR3 loop is CASSESDQPQHF. In DNA, the CDR3 is TGTGCCAGCAGTGAGTCGGACCAGCCCCAGCATTTT. Combining the CDR3 with reference TRBV2 and TRBJ1-5 gives the whole variable domain EPEVTQTPSHQVTQMGQEVILRCVPISNHLYFYWYRQILGQKVEFLVSFYNNEISEKSEIFDDQFSVERPDGSNFTLKIRSTKLEDSAMYFCASSESDQPQHFGDGTRLSIL.

V usage is TRBV29-1 and J usage is TRBJ1-4; D uncertain. V lost 2 bases and J 8 bases, leaving 6 bases between the germline ends. The length of the CDR3 is 11 residues. From germline, CDR1 is SQVTM and CDR2 ANQGSEA. CDR3 coding DNA: TGCAGCGTTGAATCGGTCGAAAAACTGTTTTTT. This sequence encodes CSVESVEKLFF.

The chain employs TRBV4-2 and TRBJ1-2; 7 nucleotides match TRBD1. CDR3 length: 14 amino acids. Per the germline V gene, CDR1 is LGHNA and CDR2 is YNFKEQ. Trimming cost V 0 bases and J 7 bases; bases outside gene matches: 5. The CDR3 loop reads CASSQDRGPVGYTF. The CDR3 region has the DNA TGTGCCAGCAGCCAAGATAGGGGGCCGGTTGGCTACACCTTC.

This chain uses TRBV15 with TRBJ2-4; 11 bases map to TRBD1. Trimming cost V 5 bases and J 2 bases; bases outside gene matches: 5. The V gene's germline CDR1 is LNHNV and CDR2 YYDKDF (reference sequence). This CDR3 spans 16 amino acids. Here the CDR3 DNA reads TGTGCCACCAGCGCAGGACAGGGGGCCTCCAAAAACATTCAGTACTTC. Its translation is CATSAGQGASKNIQYF.

This clone was counted a few times. J is TRBJ1-2 and V is TRBV16; TRBD1 might be the D (6 bases). This CDR3 spans 13 amino acids. V was trimmed by 4 bases and J by 7 bases, leaving 13 bases between them. In germline, CDR1 is KGHSY, CDR2 FQNENV. CDR3: CASSPDSGSGYTF. The CDR3 DNA follows: TGTGCCAGCAGCCCGGACAGTGGAAGTGGCTACACCTTC.

This sequence joins TRBV29-1 and TRBJ2-5; D ambiguous. This CDR3 comprises 12 residues. V shed 0 bases and J shed 5 bases, with 7 bases lying between them. CDR1 is SQVTM and CDR2 is ANQGSEA in the germline V gene. In DNA, the CDR3 is TGCAGCGTTGAAGATTTTTTGGAGACCCAGTACTTC. Protein sequence: CSVEDFLETQYF. Full variable domain (outside the CDR3, taken from reference TRBV29-1 and TRBJ2-5): SAVISQKPSRDICQRGTSLTIQCQVDSQVTMMFWYRQQPGQSLTLIATANQGSEATYESGFVIDKFPISRPNLTFSTLTVSNMSPEDSSIYLCSVEDFLETQYFGPGTRLLVL.

This sequence joins TRBV7-2 and TRBJ2-5; D call uncertain. Germline CDR1 is SGHTA and CDR2 is FQGNSA. The V end lost 1 base, the J end lost 5 bases, and 11 bases lay between the germline ends. This CDR3 is built from 14 residues. Here the CDR3 reads CASSLELVSETQYF. The DNA for the CDR3 is TGTGCCAGCAGCTTAGAGTTGGTTTCGGAGACCCAGTACTTC.

The CDR3 spells CASSYGTGAGETQYF. The CDR3, as DNA: TGTGCCAGCAGTTACGGGACAGGGGCTGGGGAGACCCAGTACTTC. The gene calls are TRBV6-5 and TRBJ2-5, with 10 bases matching TRBD1. The CDR3 extends over 15 amino acids. The V segment lost 2 bases and the J segment 5 bases; nucleotides outside the gene matches: 5. In germline, CDR1 is MNHEY, CDR2 SVGAGI.

This clone was found once. The J gene is TRBJ2-5, the V gene TRBV2, with D perhaps TRBD2 (6 bases). The germline V gene has CDR1 SNHLY and CDR2 FYNNEI. V was trimmed by 8 bases and J by 5 bases, leaving 12 bases between them. The CDR3 covers 12 residues. The CDR3 sequence: CASAGNGETQYF. DNA for the CDR3: TGTGCCAGCGCGGGGAACGGGGAGACCCAGTACTTC.

Remarks on this clone: Within the sample, other DNA sequences also encode this same CDR3. The J gene is TRBJ2-7, the V gene TRBV29-1; 7 nucleotides match TRBD1. V dropped 1 base and J dropped 4; count of bases not matched to a gene: 4. CDR1 is SQVTM and CDR2 is ANQGSEA in the germline V gene. CDR3 length equals 13 residues. CDR3 in DNA: TGCAGCGTTGAAGGACAGGGTGGGTACGAGCAGTACTTC. Translated: CSVEGQGGYEQYF.

This clone showed up just a few times. This chain joins TRBV19 and TRBJ2-3; D is unresolved. Trimming removed 3 bases from V and 5 bases from J, with 12 bases in between. The CDR3 length is 14 residues. The germline V gene encodes CDR1 LNHDA and CDR2 SQIVND (reference sequence). The CDR3 DNA follows: TGTGCCAGTAGTATGGGGAACGAGATAGATACGCAGTATTTT. This gives the protein CASSMGNEIDTQYF.

This clone showed up just a few times. This chain uses TRBV6-5 with TRBJ1-3; no definite D call. Germline loops: CDR1 MNHEY, CDR2 SVGAGI. This CDR3 region has 13 residues. Trimming stripped 5 bases from V and 2 bases from J, with 7 bases between. CDR3 in DNA: TGTGCCAGCAGTGCCAACCCTGGAAACACCATATATTTT. This gives the protein CASSANPGNTIYF.

The chain has TRBV4-2 and TRBJ2-7; no clear D. CDR3 length equals 12 residues. Germline values: CDR1 LGHNA, CDR2 YNFKEQ. V was shortened by 0 bases and J by 7 bases, with 7 bases between the two germline ends. CDR3 in DNA: TGTGCCAGCAGCCAAGATGGATGGGAGCAGTACTTC. Its translation: CASSQDGWEQYF.

The J gene is TRBJ2-7, the V gene TRBV4-1, with D possibly being TRBD1 or TRBD2 (5 bases each). The CDR3 sequence is 13 residues long. Germline assignment: CDR1 MGHRA and CDR2 YSYEKL. Trimming cost V 2 bases and J 6 bases, with 11 bases left between them. The CDR3 loop reads CASSQPPGLEQYF. The CDR3 region has the DNA TGCGCCAGCAGCCAACCCCCGGGGCTCGAGCAGTACTTC.

CDR3: CAWSVGRSFSSYNSPLHF. The CDR3 DNA reads as TGTGCCTGGAGTGTTGGAAGGTCCTTCTCCTCCTATAATTCACCCCTCCACTTT. J is TRBJ1-6 and V is TRBV30; D unresolved. V gave up 0 bases and J gave up 0 bases, with 15 bases separating them. The CDR3 is 18 amino acids. Germline V gene sequence: CDR1 GTSNPN, CDR2 SVGIG (reference sequence).